This TCR beta chain stems from a study of blood T cell repertoires in COVID-19. Study details: The cDNA or gDNA used as material had been derived from T cells, B-cell-depleted T cells, or PBMCs.

V lost 6 bases to trimming and J lost 3 bases, with 11 bases between them. The CDR3 length is 14 residues. Looked up from germline, CDR1 is SNHLY and CDR2 is FYNNEI. Clones were sequenced by immunoSEQ multiplex PCR, and TCRdb holds only the in-frame ones, with some missing. The repertoire holds roughly 250,000 clones, with around 89% as singletons. Residents of about 25 US areas, aged roughly 18 to 89 years, made up the participants. Cohorts were based on clinical histories the participants reported. The rearrangement links TRBV2 to TRBJ2-2, with no clear D. What was sequenced was PBMCs or T cells enriched from blood (not recorded which). The source of this sequence is a man between 35 and 55 years old who had recovered from COVID-19. CDR3 nucleotide sequence: TGTGCCAGCAGACGAGACACCTACACCGGGGAGCTGTTTTTT. Its translation is CASRRDTYTGELFF. Full variable domain (missing parts from reference TRBV2 and TRBJ2-2): EPEVTQTPSHQVTQMGQEVILRCVPISNHLYFYWYRQILGQKVEFLVSFYNNEISEKSEIFDDQFSVERPDGSNFTLKIRSTKLEDSAMYFCASRRDTYTGELFFGEGSRLTVL.